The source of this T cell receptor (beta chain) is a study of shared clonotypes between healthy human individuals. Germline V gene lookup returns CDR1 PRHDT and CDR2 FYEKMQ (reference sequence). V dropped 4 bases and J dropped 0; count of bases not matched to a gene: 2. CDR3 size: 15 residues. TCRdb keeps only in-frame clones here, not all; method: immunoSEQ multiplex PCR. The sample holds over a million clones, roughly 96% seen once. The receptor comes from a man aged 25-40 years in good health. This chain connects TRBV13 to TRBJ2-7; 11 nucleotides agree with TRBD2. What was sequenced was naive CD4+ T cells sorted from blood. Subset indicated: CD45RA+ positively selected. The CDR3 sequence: CASSSSGRSSYEQYF. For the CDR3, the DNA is TGTGCCAGCAGCTCTAGCGGGAGGAGCTCCTACGAGCAGTACTTC.